This record covers a single T cell receptor (beta chain). This specimen belongs to a study of blood T cell repertoires in COVID-19. Study summary: T cells, B-cell-depleted T cells, or PBMCs provided the cDNA or gDNA that served as material.

Per the original data handling: Researchers report that nucleated cell counts were estimated from reference gene primer amplification. The data were produced by immunoSEQ multiplex PCR, yet TCRdb's version contains in-frame clones alone and is incomplete. From that table come the V and J calls and clone size; the DNA was used to work out D and trimming. The sample lists 110,000 or so clones; 85% to 90% were seen once. The CDR3 length is 15 residues. J was trimmed by 9 bases and V by 6 bases; bases with no gene match: 13. The germline CDR1 and CDR2 sequences are MDHEN and SYDVKM. This clonotype originated in a human donor in a cohort sampled during active COVID-19. Sample: peripheral blood. The rearrangement uses TRBV28 and TRBJ1-4; 7 nucleotides align to TRBD1. The CDR3: CASSLGGDRHKKLFF. The DNA of the CDR3 is TGTGCCAGCAGCCTCGGGGGGGACAGACACAAAAAACTGTTTTTT.